The rows below give T cell receptor beta chains drawn from one sample of a study of cytomegalovirus exposure and HLA in healthy donors. Assay: immunoSEQ multiplex PCR; the TCRdb copy retains only in-frame clones and omits some. The table lists 140,000 or so clones, over 75% of them singletons, with around 1.3% in the top ten. Sequencing was performed on PBMCs. The receptors derive from a female donor in good health and CMV-seronegative. The CDR3 runs from the conserved cysteine through the conserved F or W. The D gene is left open where the match is weak.

TRBV4-1	.	TRBJ2-3	CASSRDGPTDTQYF
TRBV10-3	TRBD2	TRBJ2-7	CAISLADSYEQYF
TRBV29-1	.	TRBJ2-7	CSVPAGLGIEQYF
TRBV5-1	.	TRBJ2-2	CASSLEGTGELFF
TRBV28	TRBD1	TRBJ2-7	CASHLRDRTYEQYF
TRBV27	.	TRBJ2-6	CASSPTYLVSGANVLTF
TRBV7-2	.	TRBJ2-3	CASSFNGRSTDTQYF
TRBV19	.	TRBJ2-2	CASQTGMDTGELFF
TRBV9	TRBD2	TRBJ2-7	CASSVSSGSYEQYF
TRBV9	TRBD2	TRBJ2-1	CASSPIAGRGYNEQFF
TRBV7-9	.	TRBJ1-4	CASSSRTRTNEKLFF
TRBV15	TRBD1	TRBJ1-2	CATSKDRGSGGYTF
TRBV10-1	.	TRBJ2-7	CASSESRGASYEQYF
TRBV28	.	TRBJ2-5	CASSSSGSEETQYF
TRBV28	.	TRBJ1-4	CASSFRVLNEKLFF
TRBV5-1	.	TRBJ1-1	CASSSPLNTEAFF
TRBV7-2	TRBD2	TRBJ2-5	CASSPTSGGTQYF
TRBV6-5	TRBD2	TRBJ2-7	CASRTSVYSYEQYF
TRBV5-1	TRBD1	TRBJ1-2	CASSLGDRELWGQGINYGYTF
TRBV5-1	.	TRBJ2-7	CASSYGGDEQYF
TRBV19	TRBD2	TRBJ2-5	CASSVSGRGETQETQYF
TRBV28	.	TRBJ1-2	CASSHPGVNYGYTF
TRBV5-4	.	TRBJ1-1	CASSTDREAFF
TRBV19	.	TRBJ1-5	CASTTDSNQPQHF
TRBV6-5	TRBD2	TRBJ2-7	CASRYSGTNSYEQYF
TRBV10-2	.	TRBJ1-5	CASKTGSDQPQHF
TRBV6-1	TRBD1	TRBJ1-1	CASSEDRGDTEAFF
TRBV5-1	TRBD1	TRBJ2-7	CASSLGTGGYEQYF
TRBV6-5	TRBD2	TRBJ2-5	CASSYDNGGETQYF
TRBV13	TRBD1	TRBJ1-3	CASSLAGGFGNTIYF
TRBV5-1	TRBD1	TRBJ1-4	CASSRGGTANEKLFF
TRBV4-2	TRBD2	TRBJ2-3	CASSPLAASTDTQYF
TRBV18	TRBD2	TRBJ2-1	CASSSAGGPAEQFF
TRBV15	.	TRBJ2-7	CATSPSGVGEQYF
TRBV2	.	TRBJ2-2	CASSQQGINGELFF
TRBV4-1	.	TRBJ2-7	CASSQDSGPEQYF
TRBV2	.	TRBJ1-2	CASSPLYGYTF
TRBV27	TRBD1	TRBJ1-2	CASSPWTGEGGYTF
TRBV5-6	TRBD1	TRBJ1-4	CASSLGQGVNEKLFF
TRBV6-5	.	TRBJ2-5	CASSYSRTAPAETQYF
TRBV30	.	TRBJ2-7	CAWSSGRGTHEQYF
TRBV2	TRBD1	TRBJ2-2	CASMGQGAGTGELFF
TRBV28	.	TRBJ1-1	CASSFLQGPLGNTEAFF
TRBV6-5	TRBD1	TRBJ1-5	CASMKDRGGNQPQHF
TRBV28	.	TRBJ1-2	CASSLAGATGGYTF
TRBV4-1	.	TRBJ2-3	CASSLTRMTDTQYF
TRBV5-6	.	TRBJ2-7	CASSLGAGSSYEQYF
TRBV6-1	TRBD2	TRBJ2-7	CASSWSSGRAYEQYF
TRBV10-1	TRBD2	TRBJ2-7	CASSEWLITHRELAGVPSYEQYF
TRBV27	TRBD2	TRBJ2-7	CASSLGLAGAGYEQYF
TRBV18	TRBD2	TRBJ2-1	CASSPLAEPYNEQFF
TRBV11-3	.	TRBJ2-1	CASTIDSYNEQFF
TRBV6-6	TRBD1	TRBJ1-1	CASSKKTGMNTEAFF